These 21 T cell receptor beta chains came from one sample sequenced in a study of T cell responses to AZD1222 COVID-19 vaccine. The protocol was immunoSEQ multiplex PCR, while the TCRdb copy is restricted to in-frame clones and leaves out a portion. The sample shows about 120,000 clones, 91% of them seen only once. The sample in question was peripheral blood, obtained on day 0 of AZD1222 vaccination. These receptors came from an adult in good health.

The rearrangement joins TRBV6-6 to TRBJ2-3; TRBD2 matches 9 bases. Germline CDR1 reads MNHNY; CDR2 reads SVGAGI (reference sequence). J lost 1 base, V lost 5 bases, and 10 bases had no gene match. The CDR3 has 17 residues. In DNA form, the CDR3 reads TGTGCCAGCAGTCCGACTAGCGGAGCATGGGGCACAGATACGCAGTATTTT. This sequence encodes CASSPTSGAWGTDTQYF.

Turning to this clone: One end of the junction is discordant with germline, which a read error may explain. The chain is built from TRBV6-5 and TRBJ1-4; no definite D call. This CDR3 has 12 amino acids. Germline CDR1 and CDR2: MNHEY and SVGAGI. In DNA, the CDR3 is TGTGCCAGCAGTTCGTCTAAGGAAAAACTGTTTTTT. Translated: CASSSSKEKLFF.

A single count supports this clone. The chain recombines TRBV7-2 with TRBJ2-7, with D unclear. The germline V gene encodes CDR1 SGHTA and CDR2 FQGNSA. With 5 bases removed from V and 1 base from J, the gap between germline ends came to 6 bases. The CDR3 has 12 amino acids. Written as DNA, the CDR3 is TGTGCCAGCAGCCCCACTTCCTACGAGCAGTACTTC. Its protein product is CASSPTSYEQYF.

The rearrangement joins TRBV6-5 to TRBJ1-5; TRBD1 might be the D (5 bases). The CDR3 contains 14 residues. Germline CDR1 is MNHEY and CDR2 is SVGAGI. The germline V and J ends were trimmed by 6 bases and 1 base, with 10 bases remaining between them. The DNA of the CDR3 is TGTGCCAGCAGCTGGCGGGGCAGCAATCAGCCCCAGCATTTT. Translation: CASSWRGSNQPQHF.

This clone was counted once. The chain recombines TRBV6-2 or TRBV6-3 with TRBJ1-1; D is ambiguous. Looked up from germline, CDR1 is MNHEY and CDR2 is SVGEGT. Trimming removed 0 bases at V and 0 bases at J, with 5 bases between. This CDR3 region has 14 residues. The CDR3: CASSYSRVNTEAFF. In DNA form, the CDR3 reads TGTGCCAGCAGTTACTCGAGGGTGAACACTGAAGCTTTCTTT.

The CDR3 nucleotides read TGTGCCACGGGGGGGACTAGCGGGAGATCATACAATGAGCAGTTCTTC. As protein: CATGGTSGRSYNEQFF. This chain connects TRBV19 to TRBJ2-1; 14 bases are shared with TRBD2. Germline CDR1 is LNHDA and CDR2 is SQIVND (reference sequence). The V and J ends lost 10 bases and 4 bases, in that order; junction bases with no gene match: 9. The CDR3 sequence is 16 residues long.

The rearrangement links TRBV2 to TRBJ1-6; D gene unclear. Trimming shortened V by 6 bases and J by 5 bases, and 8 bases separated the two germline ends. The CDR3 length is 13 residues. CDR1 and CDR2 from the germline V gene are SNHLY and FYNNEI. The CDR3 nucleotides are TGTGCCAGCAGCGGGGAAAATAATTCACCCCTCCACTTT. Its translation is CASSGENNSPLHF.

The chain is built from TRBV7-9 and TRBJ2-1; no clear D gene. The CDR3 extends over 13 amino acids. Germline V lookup: CDR1 SEHNR, CDR2 FQNEAQ (reference sequence). V lost 6 bases and J lost 5, with 11 bases in between. CDR3 bases: TGTGCCAGCAGTTACTCCGGAGACAATGAGCAGTTCTTC. Protein sequence: CASSYSGDNEQFF.

This chain uses TRBV4-1 with TRBJ1-5; D perhaps matches TRBD1 (5 bases). V was clipped by 0 bases and J by 9 bases, with 9 bases between them. The germline V gene has CDR1 MGHRA and CDR2 YSYEKL. This CDR3 has 13 residues. The CDR3 reads CASSQDWGGPQHF. DNA for the CDR3: TGCGCCAGCAGCCAAGATTGGGGCGGGCCCCAGCATTTT.

V usage is TRBV7-9 and J usage is TRBJ1-1; no clear D. Trimming pared 6 bases from V and 3 bases from J, leaving 14 bases between. This CDR3 has 14 amino acids. In germline, CDR1 is SEHNR, CDR2 FQNEAQ (reference sequence). The CDR3 loop is CASSLREADTEAFF. The CDR3 DNA reads TGTGCCAGCAGTCTTAGAGAGGCGGACACTGAAGCTTTCTTT. The complete variable domain, with remaining parts taken from reference TRBV7-9 and TRBJ1-1, reads DTGVSQNPRHKITKRGQNVTFRCDPISEHNRLYWYRQTLGQGPEFLTYFQNEAQLEKSRLLSDRFSAERPKGSFSTLEIQRTEQGDSAMYLCASSLREADTEAFFGQGTRLTVV.

This clone was counted a few times. The rearrangement uses TRBV7-9 and TRBJ2-7; a weak D match, TRBD2 (5 bases). Germline V gives CDR1 SEHNR, CDR2 FQNEAQ (reference sequence). The CDR3 contains 15 residues. Trimming took off 0 bases at V and 0 bases at J, with 9 bases between the two ends. The CDR3 protein is CASSLALGSSYEQYF. CDR3 in DNA: TGTGCCAGCAGCTTAGCGCTGGGGAGCTCCTACGAGCAGTACTTC.

V gene TRBV6-5 combines with J gene TRBJ2-2, with D perhaps given as TRBD1 or TRBD2 (6 bases each). Trimming left V 1 base short and J 5 bases short, with 11 bases between. The V gene's germline CDR1 is MNHEY and CDR2 SVGAGI. The CDR3 is made up of 15 amino acids. CDR3 region: CASSYFQGRTGELFF. CDR3 nucleotides: TGTGCCAGCAGTTACTTCCAGGGGAGGACCGGGGAGCTGTTTTTT.

The chain is built from TRBV5-5 and TRBJ1-2; TRBD1 matches 7 bases. This CDR3 comprises 14 residues. With 3 bases clipped from V and 6 bases from J, the junction kept 8 bases outside the gene matches. Germline V lookup: CDR1 SGHKS, CDR2 YYEKEE (reference sequence). Here the CDR3 DNA reads TGTGCCAGCAGCTCCAGCGACAGGGAGGATGGCTACACCTTC. Translation: CASSSSDREDGYTF.

This clone has more than one count but fewer than ten. V and J are TRBV6-5 and TRBJ1-5; a possible D gene is TRBD1 (5 bases). This CDR3 comprises 15 residues. The V end was cut by 6 bases, the J end by 8 bases, with 20 bases between. The germline V gene has CDR1 MNHEY and CDR2 SVGAGI. CDR3 coding DNA: TGTGCCAGCAGACGCGACAGAAATCGACCTGAGCCCCAGCATTTT. Translating gives CASRRDRNRPEPQHF.

The chain recombines TRBV5-1 with TRBJ1-1; D gene uncertain. The V end was cut by 2 bases, the J end by 1 base, with 6 bases between. Germline V lookup: CDR1 SGHRS, CDR2 YFSETQ. The CDR3 covers 13 residues. The chain's CDR3 is CASSFLENTEAFF. CDR3 in DNA: TGCGCCAGCAGCTTTCTAGAGAACACTGAAGCTTTCTTT.

In regard to this clone: Distinct nucleotide sequences in the sample also encode this CDR3. The V and J genes are TRBV9 and TRBJ2-2; perhaps D is TRBD1 or TRBD2 (5 bases each). The V gene lost 0 bases and the J gene lost 5 bases, with 5 bases spanning the gap. Germline V lookup: CDR1 SGDLS, CDR2 YYNGEE. The CDR3 runs to 13 residues. For the CDR3, the DNA is TGTGCCAGCAGCGTAGGGGGGACCGGGGAGCTGTTTTTT. Amino acids: CASSVGGTGELFF.

The chain combines TRBV10-3 with TRBJ1-1, with D perhaps matching TRBD1 (5 bases). Trimming removed 0 bases from V and 8 bases from J, with 10 bases in between. The germline CDR1 and CDR2 sequences are ENHRY and SYGVKD. CDR3 length: 13 residues. The CDR3 spells CAISESWGEEAFF. The CDR3 nucleotides are TGTGCCATCAGTGAGTCTTGGGGGGAGGAAGCTTTCTTT.

The rearrangement joins TRBV25-1 to TRBJ2-1; TRBD1 is a possible D gene (6 bases). V was shortened by 7 bases and J by 4 bases, with 20 bases between the two germline ends. This CDR3 has 16 residues. Germline V gives CDR1 MGHDK, CDR2 SYGVNS. CDR3 DNA sequence: TGTGCCAGCATGGGGGCGAAGGGCCCATGGTACAATGAGCAGTTCTTC. This codes for CASMGAKGPWYNEQFF.

The DNA for the CDR3 is TGTGCCAGTAGTATGAAGTTTCCCAGCTCCTACGAGCAGTACTTC. Protein sequence: CASSMKFPSSYEQYF. This chain links TRBV19 with TRBJ2-7; D not certain. The V gene lost 3 bases and the J gene lost 0 bases, with 12 bases spanning the gap. The germline V gene encodes CDR1 LNHDA and CDR2 SQIVND (reference sequence). The CDR3 has 15 amino acids.

The chain combines TRBV5-1 with TRBJ2-7; D possibly matches TRBD1 or TRBD2 (5 bases each). The CDR3 has 13 amino acids. V was trimmed by 6 bases and J by 2 bases, leaving 12 bases between them. The germline gives CDR1 SGHRS, CDR2 YFSETQ. CDR3 sequence (DNA): TGCGCCAGCACCCGGGACGGACCCTACGAGCAGTACTTC. Protein sequence: CASTRDGPYEQYF. Complete variable domain (other parts from reference TRBV5-1 and TRBJ2-7): KAGVTQTPRYLIKTRGQQVTLSCSPISGHRSVSWYQQTPGQGLQFLFEYFSETQRNKGNFPGRFSGRQFSNSRSEMNVSTLELGDSALYLCASTRDGPYEQYFGPGTRLTVT.

The chain carries TRBV27 and TRBJ2-1; the match to TRBD2 covers 9 bases. The CDR3 spans 15 residues. Germline CDR1 is MNHEY and CDR2 is SMNVEV (reference sequence). V lost 6 bases and J lost 9; bases outside the gene matches: 12. CDR3 nucleotide sequence: TGTGCCAGCAGCAAAAGACTAGCGGAGGGCATTGAGCAGTTCTTC. As protein: CASSKRLAEGIEQFF.